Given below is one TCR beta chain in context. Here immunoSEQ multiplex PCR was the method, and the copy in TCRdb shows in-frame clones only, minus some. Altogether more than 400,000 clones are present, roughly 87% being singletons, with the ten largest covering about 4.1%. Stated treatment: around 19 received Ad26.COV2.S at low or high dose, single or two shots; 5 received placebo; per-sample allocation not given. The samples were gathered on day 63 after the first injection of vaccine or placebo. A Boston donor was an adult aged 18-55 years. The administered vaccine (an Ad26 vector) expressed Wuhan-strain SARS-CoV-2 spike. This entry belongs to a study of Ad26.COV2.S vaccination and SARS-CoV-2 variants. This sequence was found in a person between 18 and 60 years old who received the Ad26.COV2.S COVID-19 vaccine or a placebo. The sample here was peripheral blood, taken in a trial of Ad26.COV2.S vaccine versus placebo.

CDR3 amino acids: CASSQIFRGGRGNSPLHF. Here the CDR3 DNA reads TGTGCCAGCAGCCAAATCTTTCGCGGGGGGCGAGGGAATTCACCCCTCCACTTT. The rearrangement links TRBV4-2 to TRBJ1-6, with D perhaps matching TRBD1 (6 bases). The CDR3 is 18 amino acids. The germline CDR1 and CDR2 sequences are LGHNA and YNFKEQ. Trimming left V 2 bases short and J 7 bases short, with 21 bases between.